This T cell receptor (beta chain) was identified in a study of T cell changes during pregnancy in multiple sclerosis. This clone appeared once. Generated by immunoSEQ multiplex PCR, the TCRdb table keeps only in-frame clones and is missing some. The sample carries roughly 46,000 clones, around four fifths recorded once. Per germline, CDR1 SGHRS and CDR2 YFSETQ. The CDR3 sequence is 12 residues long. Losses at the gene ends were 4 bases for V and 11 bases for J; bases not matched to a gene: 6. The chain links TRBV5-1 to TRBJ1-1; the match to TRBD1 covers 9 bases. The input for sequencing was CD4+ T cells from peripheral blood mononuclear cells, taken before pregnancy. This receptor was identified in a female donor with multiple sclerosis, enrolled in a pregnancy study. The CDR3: CASSAGTGRAFF. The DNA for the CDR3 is TGCGCCAGCAGCGCGGGGACAGGGAGGGCTTTCTTT.